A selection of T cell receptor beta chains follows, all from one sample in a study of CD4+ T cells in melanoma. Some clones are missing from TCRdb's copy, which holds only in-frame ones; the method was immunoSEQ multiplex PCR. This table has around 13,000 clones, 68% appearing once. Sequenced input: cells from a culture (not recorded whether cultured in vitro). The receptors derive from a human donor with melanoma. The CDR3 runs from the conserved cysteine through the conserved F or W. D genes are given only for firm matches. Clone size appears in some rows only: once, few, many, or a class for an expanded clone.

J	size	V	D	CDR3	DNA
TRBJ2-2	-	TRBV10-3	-	CAIRLKNTGELFF	TGTGCCATCCGGCTCAAGAACACCGGGGAGCTGTTTTTT
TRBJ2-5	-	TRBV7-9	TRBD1	CASSSHRGRRGQETQYF	TGTGCCAGCAGCTCCCACAGGGGACGGAGAGGCCAAGAGACCCAGTACTTC
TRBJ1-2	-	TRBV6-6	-	CASSLSGQPNYGYTF	TGTGCCAGCAGCCTAAGTGGACAGCCGAACTATGGCTACACCTTC
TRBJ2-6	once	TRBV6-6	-	CASSSGSGANVLTF	TGTGCCAGCAGTTCAGGTTCTGGGGCCAACGTCCTGACTTTC
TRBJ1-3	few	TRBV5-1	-	CASSFDPGPGNTIYF	TGCGCCAGCAGCTTCGATCCAGGGCCTGGAAACACCATATATTTT
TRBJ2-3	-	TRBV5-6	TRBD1	CASVRQGSNTQYF	TGTGCCAGCGTAAGACAGGGTTCAAATACGCAGTATTTT
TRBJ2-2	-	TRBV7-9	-	CASSLGEANTGELFF	TGTGCCAGCAGCTTAGGGGAAGCGAACACCGGGGAGCTGTTTTTT
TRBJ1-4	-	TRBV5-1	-	CASSSQAFSGEKLFF	TGCGCCAGCAGCTCCCAGGCCTTCTCGGGTGAAAAACTGTTTTTT
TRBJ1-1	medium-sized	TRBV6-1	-	CASSDDRRNTEAFF	TGTGCCAGCAGTGACGACAGGCGGAACACTGAAGCTTTCTTT
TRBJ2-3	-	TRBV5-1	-	CASSLGDTDTQYF	TGCGCCAGCAGCTTAGGTGACACAGATACGCAGTATTTT
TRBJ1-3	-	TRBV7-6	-	CASSLAGSGNTIYF	TGTGCCAGCAGCTTAGCAGGGTCCGGAAACACCATATATTTT
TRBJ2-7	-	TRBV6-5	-	CASSVDGRYEQYF	TGTGCCAGCAGTGTGGATGGAAGATACGAGCAGTACTTC
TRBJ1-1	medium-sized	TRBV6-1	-	CASSENLRGGTEAFF	TGTGCCAGCAGTGAAAACCTTAGGGGAGGAACTGAAGCTTTCTTT
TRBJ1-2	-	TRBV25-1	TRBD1	CASSGRQGAGYTF	TGTGCCAGCAGTGGCCGACAGGGGGCTGGCTACACCTTC
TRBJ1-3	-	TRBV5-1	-	CASNPGTAGNTIYF	TGCGCCAGCAACCCCGGGACGGCTGGAAACACCATATATTTT
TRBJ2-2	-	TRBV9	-	CASSVAGSHLNTGELFF	TGTGCCAGCAGCGTAGCCGGAAGCCACCTCAACACCGGGGAGCTGTTTTTT
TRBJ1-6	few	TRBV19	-	CASRGMGVNSPLHF	TGTGCCAGTAGAGGCATGGGGGTTAATTCACCCCTCCACTTT
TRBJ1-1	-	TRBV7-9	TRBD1	CASSPTFGTVNTEAFF	TGTGCCAGCAGCCCCACATTTGGGACAGTGAACACTGAAGCTTTCTTT
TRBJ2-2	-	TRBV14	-	CASSQGRLAFSPNTGELFF	TGTGCCAGCAGCCAAGGGCGCCTAGCGTTTTCCCCGAACACCGGGGAGCTGTTTTTT
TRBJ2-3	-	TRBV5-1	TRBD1	CASSHIGQGLPDTQYF	TGCGCCAGCAGCCACATCGGACAGGGCCTGCCAGATACGCAGTATTTT
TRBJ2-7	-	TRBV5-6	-	CASRRTRSGAYEQYF	TGTGCCAGCCGAAGAACAAGGTCAGGGGCCTACGAGCAGTACTTC
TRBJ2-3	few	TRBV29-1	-	CSVTRGAGRKTDTQYF	TGCAGCGTGACAAGGGGGGCGGGACGTAAGACAGATACGCAGTATTTT
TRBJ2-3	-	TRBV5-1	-	CASSVGRGDSWTDTQYF	TGCGCCAGCAGCGTGGGCAGAGGGGACTCTTGGACAGATACGCAGTATTTT
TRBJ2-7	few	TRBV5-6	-	CASSLAQGYYEQYF	TGTGCCAGCAGCTTGGCCCAGGGATACTACGAGCAGTACTTC
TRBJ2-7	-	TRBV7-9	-	CASSSQEQGGQYF	TGTGCCAGCAGCTCTCAGGAGCAGGGGGGGCAGTACTTC
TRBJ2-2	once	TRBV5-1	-	CASSLEVPGELFF	TGCGCCAGCAGCTTGGAAGTCCCCGGGGAGCTGTTTTTT